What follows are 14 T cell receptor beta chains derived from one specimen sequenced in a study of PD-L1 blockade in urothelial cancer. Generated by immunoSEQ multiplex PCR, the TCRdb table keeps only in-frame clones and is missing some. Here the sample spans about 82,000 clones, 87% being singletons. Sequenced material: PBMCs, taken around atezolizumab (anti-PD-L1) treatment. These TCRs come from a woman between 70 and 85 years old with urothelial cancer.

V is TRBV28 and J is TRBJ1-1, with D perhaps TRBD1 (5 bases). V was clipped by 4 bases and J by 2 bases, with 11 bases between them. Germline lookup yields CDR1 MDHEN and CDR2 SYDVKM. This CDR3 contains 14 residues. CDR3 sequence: CASSSRGANTEAFF. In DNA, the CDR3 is TGTGCCAGCAGTTCAAGGGGTGCCAACACTGAAGCTTTCTTT.

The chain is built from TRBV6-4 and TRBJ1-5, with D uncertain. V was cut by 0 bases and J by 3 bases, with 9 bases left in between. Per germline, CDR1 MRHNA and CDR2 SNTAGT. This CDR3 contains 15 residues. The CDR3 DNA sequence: TGTGCCAGCAGTGACTCGGACGGGGACAATCAGCCCCAGCATTTT. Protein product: CASSDSDGDNQPQHF.

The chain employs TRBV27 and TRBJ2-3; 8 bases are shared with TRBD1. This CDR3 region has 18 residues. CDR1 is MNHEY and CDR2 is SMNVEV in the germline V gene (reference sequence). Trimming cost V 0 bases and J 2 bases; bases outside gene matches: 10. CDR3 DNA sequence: TGTGCCAGCAGTTTATCGGGGACAGGAGTCCTGTTCACAGATACGCAGTATTTT. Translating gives CASSLSGTGVLFTDTQYF.

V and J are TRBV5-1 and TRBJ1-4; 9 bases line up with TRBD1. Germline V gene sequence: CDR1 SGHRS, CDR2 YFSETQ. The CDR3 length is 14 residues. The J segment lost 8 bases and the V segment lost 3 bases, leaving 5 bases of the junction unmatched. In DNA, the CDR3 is TGCGCCAGCAGCTGGGGACAGGGTGGCGAAAAACTGTTTTTT. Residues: CASSWGQGGEKLFF.

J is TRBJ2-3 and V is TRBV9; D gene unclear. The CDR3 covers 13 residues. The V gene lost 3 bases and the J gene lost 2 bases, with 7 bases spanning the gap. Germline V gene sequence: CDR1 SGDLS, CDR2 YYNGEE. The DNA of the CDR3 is TGTGCCAGCAGCGGAGACATCACAGATACGCAGTATTTT. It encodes CASSGDITDTQYF.

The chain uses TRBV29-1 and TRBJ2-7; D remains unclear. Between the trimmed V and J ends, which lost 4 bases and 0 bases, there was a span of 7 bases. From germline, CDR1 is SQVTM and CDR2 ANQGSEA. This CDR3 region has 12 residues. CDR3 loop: CSVAPSSYEQYF. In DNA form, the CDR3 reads TGCAGCGTTGCCCCGAGCTCCTACGAGCAGTACTTC.

CDR3 in amino acids: CASSRYVPGTSGINEQFF. The CDR3 DNA is TGCGCCAGCAGTCGCTACGTACCCGGGACTAGCGGGATTAATGAGCAGTTCTTC. The rearrangement joins TRBV4-1 to TRBJ2-1; 13 bases align to TRBD2. The length of the CDR3 is 18 residues. CDR1 is MGHRA, CDR2 YSYEKL, per germline. Germline trimming cut 6 bases from V and 7 bases from J; bases unmatched to any gene: 15.

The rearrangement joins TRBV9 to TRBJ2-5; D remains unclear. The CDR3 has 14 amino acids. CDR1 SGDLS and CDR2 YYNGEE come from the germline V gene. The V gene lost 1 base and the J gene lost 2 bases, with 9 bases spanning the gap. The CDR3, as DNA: TGTGCCAGCAGCGTAATGCCCGGGCAAGAGACCCAGTACTTC. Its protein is CASSVMPGQETQYF.

CDR3 DNA: TGTGCCAGCAAACTGGCGGGGATCTCTGGGGCCAACGTCCTGACTTTC. Residues: CASKLAGISGANVLTF. This rearrangement joins TRBV5-4 to TRBJ2-6, with D maybe TRBD2 (6 bases). This CDR3 contains 16 residues. Trimming left V 6 bases short and J 0 bases short, with 13 bases between. The germline V gene has CDR1 SGHNT and CDR2 YYREEE (reference sequence).

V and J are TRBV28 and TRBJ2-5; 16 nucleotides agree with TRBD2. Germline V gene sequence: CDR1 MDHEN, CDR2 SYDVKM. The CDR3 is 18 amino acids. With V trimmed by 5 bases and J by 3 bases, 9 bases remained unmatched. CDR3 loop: CASSDGTSGRALKETQYF. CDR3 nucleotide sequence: TGTGCCAGCAGTGACGGGACTAGCGGGAGGGCCTTAAAAGAGACCCAGTACTTC. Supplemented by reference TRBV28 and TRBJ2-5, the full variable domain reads DVKVTQSSRYLVKRTGEKVFLECVQDMDHENMFWYRQDPGLGLRLIYFSYDVKMKEKGDIPEGYSVSREKKERFSLILESASTNQTSMYLCASSDGTSGRALKETQYFGPGTRLLVL.

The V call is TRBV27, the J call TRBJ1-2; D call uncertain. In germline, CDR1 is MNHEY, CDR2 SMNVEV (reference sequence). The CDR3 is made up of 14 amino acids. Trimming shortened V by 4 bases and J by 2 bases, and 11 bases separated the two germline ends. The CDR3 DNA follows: TGTGCCAGCAGTTCCGGGAGGGCCAACTATGGCTACACCTTC. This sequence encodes CASSSGRANYGYTF.

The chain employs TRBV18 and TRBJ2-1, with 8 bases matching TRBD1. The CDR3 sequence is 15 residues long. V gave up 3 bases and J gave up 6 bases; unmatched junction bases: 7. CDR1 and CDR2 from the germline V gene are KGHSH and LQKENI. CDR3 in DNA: TGTGCCAGCTCACCCCCGGGACAGGAGGGCAATGAGCAGTTCTTC. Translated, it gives CASSPPGQEGNEQFF.

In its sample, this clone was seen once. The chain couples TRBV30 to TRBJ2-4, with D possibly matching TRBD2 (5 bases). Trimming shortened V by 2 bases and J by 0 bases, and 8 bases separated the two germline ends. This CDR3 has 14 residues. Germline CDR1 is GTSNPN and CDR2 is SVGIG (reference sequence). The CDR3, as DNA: TGTGCCTGGAGTTTAGGACTAGCCAAAAACATTCAGTACTTC. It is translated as CAWSLGLAKNIQYF.

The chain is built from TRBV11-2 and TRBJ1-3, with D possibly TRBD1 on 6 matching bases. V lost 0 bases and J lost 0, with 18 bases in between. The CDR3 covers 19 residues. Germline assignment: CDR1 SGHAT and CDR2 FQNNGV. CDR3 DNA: TGTGCCAGCAGCTTAGATGTCGTAGGGTCAGGGGACTCTGGAAACACCATATATTTT. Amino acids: CASSLDVVGSGDSGNTIYF.